These T cell receptor beta chains were read from a single sample in a study of blood T cell repertoires in COVID-19. This table comes from immunoSEQ multiplex PCR, and its TCRdb copy is limited to in-frame clones, with some not included. The repertoire holds about 200,000 clones, with over 75% as singletons. Input material: peripheral blood. Every receptor here comes from a middle-aged man with acute or convalescent COVID-19. Each CDR3 is given with its conserved first and last residue. A D gene is named only where the DNA matches it firmly.

d_call	v_call	j_call	cdr3_aa
TRBD2	TRBV5-1	TRBJ2-1	CASSATSGPYNEQFF
TRBD2	TRBV7-3	TRBJ2-3	CASSLTWPSGGSADTQYF
-	TRBV30	TRBJ2-2	CACVLRGKSGELFF
TRBD1	TRBV29-1	TRBJ1-1	CSVERQGNTEAFF
-	TRBV4-1	TRBJ1-2	CASSHEGRGYGYTF
TRBD1	TRBV18	TRBJ1-1	CASSPGQGDVEAFF
-	TRBV14	TRBJ1-6	CASSPLGRVSPLHF
-	TRBV5-1	TRBJ1-2	CASSEFSLANYGYTF
TRBD1	TRBV7-9	TRBJ2-7	CASSLASGTGPREQYF
-	TRBV6-6	TRBJ1-2	CASSRGAGYTF
-	TRBV4-1	TRBJ2-7	CASSQVAVRAYEQYF
-	TRBV6-6	TRBJ2-7	CASRLQRLSYEQYF
TRBD1	TRBV5-4	TRBJ2-2	CASSPGDRKNTGELFF
-	TRBV12-3/TRBV12-4	TRBJ2-5	CASRRGAEETQYF
-	TRBV5-4	TRBJ1-6	CASSLASGKRSPLHF
-	TRBV12-3/TRBV12-4	TRBJ1-2	CASSDTGLYGYTF
-	TRBV4-1	TRBJ2-6	CASSQVDLILSGANVLTF
TRBD1	TRBV19	TRBJ2-2	CASSATGTGDVGELFF
-	TRBV3-1/TRBV3-2	TRBJ2-5	CASSVGGLETQYF
TRBD1	TRBV7-8	TRBJ2-3	CASSLTPGTGSTDTQYF
-	TRBV18	TRBJ1-1	CASSPRLQIWAMNTEAFF
TRBD1	TRBV18	TRBJ1-4	CASSPGTGESNEKLFF
-	TRBV7-6	TRBJ2-5	CASSPAGRVQETQYF
-	TRBV7-6	TRBJ2-1	CASSPLPDRREQFF